This T cell receptor (beta chain) appears in the sequencing data of a study of monozygotic twins with inflammatory bowel disease. Study-wide points: The inverse Simpson measure of TCRbeta diversity was lower in IBD patients than in healthy co-twins.

Germline V CDR1 and CDR2: SGHVS, FQNEAQ. This CDR3 is 14 amino acids long. In regard to this clonotype: Its antigen is currently unknown.

The authors used approximately 3.5 ug of total RNA per TCR library. TCRdb reprocessed the 5' RACE reads and stores each CDR3 protein as one record, lacking DNA. This sample's clone table lists 300,000 to 400,000 distinct CDR3 sequences. The V call is TRBV7-8, the J call TRBJ2-7; TCRdb's assignment of TRBD1 cannot be checked, as there is no DNA. Input material: blood. This sequence originates from a human donor with ulcerative colitis or Crohn's disease, or a healthy co-twin of an affected twin (not recorded which). The CDR3 protein is CASSGQGNSYEQYF.